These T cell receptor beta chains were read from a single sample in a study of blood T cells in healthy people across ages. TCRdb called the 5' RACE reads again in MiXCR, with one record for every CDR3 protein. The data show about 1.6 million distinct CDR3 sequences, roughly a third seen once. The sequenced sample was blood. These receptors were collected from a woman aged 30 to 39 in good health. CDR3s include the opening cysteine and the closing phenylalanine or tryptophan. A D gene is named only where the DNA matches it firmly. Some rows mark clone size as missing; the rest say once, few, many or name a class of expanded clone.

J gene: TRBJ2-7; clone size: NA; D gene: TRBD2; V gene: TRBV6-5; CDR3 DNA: TGTGCCAGCAGTTGTCGTCGGGAGGGCACCTACGAGCAGTACTTC; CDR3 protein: CASSCRREGTYEQYF
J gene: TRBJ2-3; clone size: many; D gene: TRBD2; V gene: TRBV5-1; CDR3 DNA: TGCGCCAGCAGCTTGGCCTGGGCGGGGGACGGCACAGATACGCAGTATTTT; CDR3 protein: CASSLAWAGDGTDTQYF
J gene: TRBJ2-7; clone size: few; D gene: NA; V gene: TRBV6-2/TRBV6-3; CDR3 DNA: TGTGCCAGCAGTCCCCCCCCGCTGATAGTAACCTACGAGCAGTACTTC; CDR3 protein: CASSPPPLIVTYEQYF
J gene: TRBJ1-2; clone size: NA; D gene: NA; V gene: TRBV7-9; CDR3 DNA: TGTGCCAGCAGTCGCAGCCAGGCCCATGGCTACACCTTC; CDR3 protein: CASSRSQAHGYTF
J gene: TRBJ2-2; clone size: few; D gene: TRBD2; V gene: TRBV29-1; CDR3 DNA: TGCAGCGTTGTTAGCGGGGCGGCCCCGAACACCGGGGAGCTGTTTTTT; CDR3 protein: CSVVSGAAPNTGELFF
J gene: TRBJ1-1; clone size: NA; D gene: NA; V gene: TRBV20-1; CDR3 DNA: TGCAGTGCTAGCTGGACGGTTGACACTGAAGCTTTCTTT; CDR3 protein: CSASWTVDTEAFF
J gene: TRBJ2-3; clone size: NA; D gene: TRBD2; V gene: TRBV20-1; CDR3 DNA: TGCAGTGCAAGCCGGCTAGCGGGGGCCCCACAGTATTTT; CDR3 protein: CSASRLAGAPQYF
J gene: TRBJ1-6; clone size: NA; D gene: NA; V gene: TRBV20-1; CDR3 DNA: TGCAGTGCTCCCGGGGGGGCAGGAGTCAATTCACCCCTCCACTTT; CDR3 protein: CSAPGGAGVNSPLHF
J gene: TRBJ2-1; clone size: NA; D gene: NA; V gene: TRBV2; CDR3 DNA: TGTGCCAGCAGGGACTCCGCCCCCAATGAGCAGTTCTTC; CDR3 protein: CASRDSAPNEQFF
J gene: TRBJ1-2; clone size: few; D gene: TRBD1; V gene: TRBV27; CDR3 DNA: TGTGCCAGCACCGACGACAGGGAATCAGTGGATGGCTACACCTTC; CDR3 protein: CASTDDRESVDGYTF
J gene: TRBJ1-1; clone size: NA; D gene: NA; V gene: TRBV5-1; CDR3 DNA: TGCGCCAGCAGCTTGGCGGCTTCGGATACTGAAGCTTTCTTT; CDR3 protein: CASSLAASDTEAFF
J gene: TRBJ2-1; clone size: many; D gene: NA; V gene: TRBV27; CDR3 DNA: TGTGCCAGCAGCCCGACTCGGGCCGTTGAGCAGTTCTTC; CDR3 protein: CASSPTRAVEQFF
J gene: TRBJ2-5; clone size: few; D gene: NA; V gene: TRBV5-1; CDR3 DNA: TGCGCCAGCAGCTTGACCGTCCAGCGGAGAGAGACCCAGTACTTC; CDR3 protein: CASSLTVQRRETQYF
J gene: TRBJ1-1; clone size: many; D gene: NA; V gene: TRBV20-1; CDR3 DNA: TGCAGTGCTAGTATTCTGGGAGGGGGGATCCCTGAAGCTTTCTTT; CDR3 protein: CSASILGGGIPEAFF
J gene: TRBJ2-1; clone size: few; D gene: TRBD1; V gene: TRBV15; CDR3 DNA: TGTGCCACCAGCATTACAGTCGGGACAGGTCCCGATGAGCAGTTCTTC; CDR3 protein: CATSITVGTGPDEQFF
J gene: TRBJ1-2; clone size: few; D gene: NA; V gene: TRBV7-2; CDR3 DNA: TGTGCCAGCAGCTTCGGGGGGGGTTACAGGGACGCCTATGGCTACACCTTC; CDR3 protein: CASSFGGGYRDAYGYTF
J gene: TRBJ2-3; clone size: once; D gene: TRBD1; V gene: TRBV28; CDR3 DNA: TGTGCCAGCAGTTTGGCAGGACAGGGTCTAGATACGCAGTATTTT; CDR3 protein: CASSLAGQGLDTQYF
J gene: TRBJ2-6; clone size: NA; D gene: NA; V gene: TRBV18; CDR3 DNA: TGTGCCAGCTCACCCCCCGGATCCTCTGGGGCCAACGTCCTGACTTTC; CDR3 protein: CASSPPGSSGANVLTF
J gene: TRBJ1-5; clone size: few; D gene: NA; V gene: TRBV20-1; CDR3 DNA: TGCAGTGCTGTCCAAAAGGGGAATCAGCCCCAGCATTTT; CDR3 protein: CSAVQKGNQPQHF
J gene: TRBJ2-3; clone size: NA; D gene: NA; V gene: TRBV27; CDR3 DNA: TGTGCCAGCAGTGCGGGACCCCAGCTCACAGATACGCAGTATTTT; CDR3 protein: CASSAGPQLTDTQYF
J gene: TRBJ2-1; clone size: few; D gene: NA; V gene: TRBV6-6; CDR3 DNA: TGTGCCAGCAGTTACCAGGACCGGGACTTTAATGAGCAGTTCTTC; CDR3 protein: CASSYQDRDFNEQFF
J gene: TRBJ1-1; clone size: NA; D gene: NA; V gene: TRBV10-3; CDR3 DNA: TGTGCGACTACGGGGGAAAGGGCTGAAGCTTTCTTT; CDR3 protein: CATTGERAEAFF
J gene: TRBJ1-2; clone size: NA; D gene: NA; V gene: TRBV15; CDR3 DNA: TGTGCCACCAGCAGAGATCGGGCCCAAGGGGGCTACACCTTC; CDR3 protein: CATSRDRAQGGYTF
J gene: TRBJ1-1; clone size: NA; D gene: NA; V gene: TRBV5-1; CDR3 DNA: TGCGCCAGCAGCGGTTCACAGGGACCTGGGGACACTGAAGCTTTCTTT; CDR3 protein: CASSGSQGPGDTEAFF
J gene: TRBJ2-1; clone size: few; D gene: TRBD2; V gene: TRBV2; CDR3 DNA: TGTGCCAGCAGTGACCAGCGGGAGGTGACCAATGAGCAGTTCTTC; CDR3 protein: CASSDQREVTNEQFF
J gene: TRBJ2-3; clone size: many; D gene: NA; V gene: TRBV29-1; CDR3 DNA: TGCAGCGTACGGACCGAGCCAGCGCAGTATTTT; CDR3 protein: CSVRTEPAQYF
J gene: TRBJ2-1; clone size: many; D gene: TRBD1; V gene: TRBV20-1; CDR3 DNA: TGCAGTGCTAGAGATTACGGGACAGGGAATTACAATGAGCAGTTCTTC; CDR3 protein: CSARDYGTGNYNEQFF
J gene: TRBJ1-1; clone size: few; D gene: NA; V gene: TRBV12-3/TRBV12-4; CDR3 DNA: TGTGCCAGCAGCGTCGGATTTCCCACTGAAGCTTTCTTT; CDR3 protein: CASSVGFPTEAFF
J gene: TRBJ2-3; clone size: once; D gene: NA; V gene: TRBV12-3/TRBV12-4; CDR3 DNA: TGTGCCAGCAGTGGCGCGACAGGCCCTTGGGGGGCAGATGTGCAGTATTTT; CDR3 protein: CASSGATGPWGADVQYF
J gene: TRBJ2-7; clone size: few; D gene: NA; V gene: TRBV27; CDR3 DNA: TGTGCCAGCAGTTTATTCGGACACTCCTACGAGCAGTACTTC; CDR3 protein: CASSLFGHSYEQYF
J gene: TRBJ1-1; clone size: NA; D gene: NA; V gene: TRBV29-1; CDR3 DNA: TGCAGCGTTGTCCGGGCAGGACCGAACACTGAAGCTTTCTTT; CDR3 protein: CSVVRAGPNTEAFF
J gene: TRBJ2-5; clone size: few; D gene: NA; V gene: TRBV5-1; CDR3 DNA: TGCGCCAGCAGTAGGGAGGTCCAAGAGACCCAGTACTTC; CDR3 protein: CASSREVQETQYF
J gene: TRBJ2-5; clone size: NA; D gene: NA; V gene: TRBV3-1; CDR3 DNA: TGTGCCAGCAGAGACCTAGCGAGCCAAGAGACCCAGTACTTC; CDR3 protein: CASRDLASQETQYF
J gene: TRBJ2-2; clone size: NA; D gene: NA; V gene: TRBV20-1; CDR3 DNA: TGCAGTACCATGGACGCGATTTCGAACACCGGGGAGCTGTTTTTT; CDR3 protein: CSTMDAISNTGELFF
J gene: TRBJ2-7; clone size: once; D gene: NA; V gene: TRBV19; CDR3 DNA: TGTGCCAGTAGTTTCCGACACGGGGACTACGAGCAGTACTTC; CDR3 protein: CASSFRHGDYEQYF
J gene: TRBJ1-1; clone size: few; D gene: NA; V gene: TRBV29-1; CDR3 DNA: TGCAGCGTTGAGGGCGAACCGAACACTGAAGCTTTCTTT; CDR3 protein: CSVEGEPNTEAFF
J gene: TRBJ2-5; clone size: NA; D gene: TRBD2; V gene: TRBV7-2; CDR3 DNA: TGTGCCAGCAGCTTAGTTCCTAGCGGGAGGAGGTCGGAGACCCAGTACTTC; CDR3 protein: CASSLVPSGRRSETQYF
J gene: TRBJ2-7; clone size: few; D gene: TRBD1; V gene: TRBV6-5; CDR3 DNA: TGTGCCAGCACCGGGACAGGGGTCCACGAGCAGTACTTC; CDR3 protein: CASTGTGVHEQYF
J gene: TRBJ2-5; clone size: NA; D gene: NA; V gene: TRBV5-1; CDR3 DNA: TGCGCCAGCAGGATGGAGGGGCGCCTCGGGTTGGAATACTTC; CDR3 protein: CASRMEGRLGLEYF
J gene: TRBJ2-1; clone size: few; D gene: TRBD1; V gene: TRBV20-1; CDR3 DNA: TGCAGTGCTCCACCGACAGGGGCTGTATGGGTTGAGCAGTTCTTC; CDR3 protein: CSAPPTGAVWVEQFF
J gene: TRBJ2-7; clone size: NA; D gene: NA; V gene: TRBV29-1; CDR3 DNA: TGCAGCGTTAGGGAACCCTACGAGCAGTACTTC; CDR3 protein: CSVREPYEQYF
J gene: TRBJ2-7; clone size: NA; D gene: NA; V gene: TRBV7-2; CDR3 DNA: TGTGCCAGCAGCGAACTCGGACGGAGGTTCTACGAGCAGTACTTC; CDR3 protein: CASSELGRRFYEQYF
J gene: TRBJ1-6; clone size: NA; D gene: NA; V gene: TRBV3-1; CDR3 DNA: TGTGCCAGCAGCCAAGTGAATATCGGGCCGTCACCCCTCCACTTT; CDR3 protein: CASSQVNIGPSPLHF
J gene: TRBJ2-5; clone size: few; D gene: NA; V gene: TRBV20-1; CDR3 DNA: TGCAGTGCTAACTTTATCTCACAAGAGACCCAGTACTTC; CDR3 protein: CSANFISQETQYF
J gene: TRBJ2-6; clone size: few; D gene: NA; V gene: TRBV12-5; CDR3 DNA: TGTGCTAGTGGTTTCTTGATCAGGATTCAGGGCACTGGGGCCAACGTCCGGACTTTC; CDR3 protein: CASGFLIRIQGTGANVRTF
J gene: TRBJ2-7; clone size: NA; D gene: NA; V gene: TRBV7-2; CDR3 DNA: TGTGCCAGCAGCACGGACGGGTCCACCTACGAGCAGAACTTC; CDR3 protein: CASSTDGSTYEQNF
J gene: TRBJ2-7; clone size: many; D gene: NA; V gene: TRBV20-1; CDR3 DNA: TGCAGTGCTAGCCCCTTGGCTAGCAGCGACGAGCAGTACTTC; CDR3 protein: CSASPLASSDEQYF
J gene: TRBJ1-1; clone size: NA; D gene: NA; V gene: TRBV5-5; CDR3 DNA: TGTGCCAACAGCTCCCCAACCAGCGACAGAGGTGGGGCTTTCTTT; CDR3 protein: CANSSPTSDRGGAFF
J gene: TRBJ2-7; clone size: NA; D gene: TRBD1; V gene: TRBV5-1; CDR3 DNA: TGCGCCAGCAGCTTTGGACAGGGTGAAGGCGAGCAGTACTTC; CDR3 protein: CASSFGQGEGEQYF
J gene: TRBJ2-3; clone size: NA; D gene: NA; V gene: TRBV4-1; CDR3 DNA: TGCGCCAGCAGCCAAGGTCCGCAAGGGGCCAGGGGAGATACGCAGTATTTT; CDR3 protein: CASSQGPQGARGDTQYF
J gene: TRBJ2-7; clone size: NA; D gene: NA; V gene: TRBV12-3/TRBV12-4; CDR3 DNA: TGTGCCAGCAGTTTAGGGGCACAGGGTTCCTACAATGAGCAGTACTTC; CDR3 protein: CASSLGAQGSYNEQYF
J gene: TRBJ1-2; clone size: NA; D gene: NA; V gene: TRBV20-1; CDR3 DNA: TGCAGTGCTAACAAGATAAATGGGATCCCGGGAGACTATGGCTACACCTTC; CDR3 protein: CSANKINGIPGDYGYTF
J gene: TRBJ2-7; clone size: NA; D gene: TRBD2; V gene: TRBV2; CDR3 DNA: TGTGCCAGCAGTGCTAGGGGACTAGCGGGAGATGGAAGCGACGAGCAGTACTTC; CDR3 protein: CASSARGLAGDGSDEQYF